This entry lists 21 T cell receptor beta chains sequenced from one sample in a study of T cells in Graves' hyperthyroidism and ophthalmopathy. TCR beta CDR3 regions were amplified from RNA. TCR CDR3 underwent first-round RT-PCR with the HTBI primer set. Via MiXCR, TCRdb re-called the multiplex PCR reads, giving one row per CDR3 protein. The table lists approximately 610,000 distinct CDR3 sequences, around 15% of them singletons. The sequenced sample consisted of blood. The receptor set was obtained from a woman aged 40 to 50 with Graves' ophthalmopathy.

At least ten counts were recorded for this clonotype. V gene TRBV19 combines with J gene TRBJ1-2; D is undetermined. V lost 6 bases and J lost 8, with 16 bases in between. This CDR3 is 13 amino acids long. The germline V gene encodes CDR1 LNHDA and CDR2 SQIVND (reference sequence). The CDR3 loop reads CASRGGVLRGYTF. The DNA of the CDR3 is TGTGCCAGTAGGGGAGGCGTCCTGAGGGGCTACACCTTC.

At least ten counts were recorded for this clonotype. The chain links TRBV28 to TRBJ2-2, with TRBD1 matching 7 bases. Germline values: CDR1 MDHEN, CDR2 SYDVKM. The CDR3 consists of 14 residues. Trimming cost V 3 bases and J 3 bases; bases outside gene matches: 1. The CDR3 protein is CASSLGTDTGELFF. The CDR3 bases are TGTGCCAGCAGTTTGGGGACAGACACCGGGGAGCTGTTTTTT.

This clonotype has ten or more counts. This CDR3 is missing its conserved last phenylalanine or tryptophan, likely due to a read error. V gene TRBV29-1 combines with J gene TRBJ1-1; 7 bases align to TRBD1. Germline trimming cut 4 bases from V and 3 bases from J; bases unmatched to any gene: 5. Germline-derived CDR1 and CDR2 are SQVTM and ANQGSEA. The CDR3 sequence is 13 residues long. In DNA form, the CDR3 reads TGCAGCGTTGCCGGTCAGGGGGACACTGAAGCTTTCCTT. Protein product: CSVAGQGDTEAFL.

This clonotype was observed a few times. The chain uses TRBV3-1 and TRBJ2-7; 7 nucleotides align to TRBD2. Losses at the gene ends were 3 bases for V and 7 bases for J; bases not matched to a gene: 6. This CDR3 contains 13 residues. Germline-derived CDR1 and CDR2 are LGHDT and YNNKEL (reference sequence). The CDR3 DNA follows: TGTGCCAGCAGCCACCGGGAGGCAGGGGAGCAGTACTTC. Encoded protein: CASSHREAGEQYF.

The table lists this clonotype with many counts. The CDR3 DNA follows: TGTGCCACCAGTGTAACGGGGGGAACCGGGGAGCTGTTTTTT. This gives the protein CATSVTGGTGELFF. The J gene is TRBJ2-2, the V gene TRBV24-1, with 7 bases that match TRBD2. The CDR3 has 14 residues. The V segment lost 5 bases and the J segment 5 bases; nucleotides outside the gene matches: 4. Germline CDR1 KGHDR, CDR2 SFDVKD.

The genes are TRBV19 and TRBJ1-6; 7 bases map to TRBD1. The CDR3 is 15 residues long. Germline V gene sequence: CDR1 LNHDA, CDR2 SQIVND (reference sequence). V lost 7 bases and J lost 2; bases outside the gene matches: 5. The CDR3 DNA reads TGTGCCAGTAATCGACAGGGCGCCTATAATTCACCCCTCCACTTT. It specifies CASNRQGAYNSPLHF. Full variable domain (missing parts from reference TRBV19 and TRBJ1-6): DGGITQSPKYLFRKEGQNVTLSCEQNLNHDAMYWYRQDPGQGLRLIYYSQIVNDFQKGDIAEGYSVSREKKESFPLTVTSAQKNPTAFYLCASNRQGAYNSPLHFGNGTRLTVT.

This clonotype was seen at least ten times. This chain connects TRBV6-1 to TRBJ1-5; TRBD1 matches 8 bases. This CDR3 has 15 residues. Germline V gene lookup returns CDR1 MNHNS and CDR2 SASEGT. V shed 6 bases, J shed 3 bases, and the junction held 7 bases outside the gene matches. The CDR3 is CASSSQGAVNQPQHF. CDR3 nucleotides: TGTGCCAGCAGCAGCCAGGGGGCAGTCAATCAGCCCCAGCATTTT.

This clonotype was seen many times. The genes are TRBV7-9 and TRBJ2-7; TRBD2 is a possible D gene (5 bases). There are 10 residues in the CDR3. The V end lost 8 bases, the J end lost 7 bases, and 9 bases lay between the germline ends. CDR1 and CDR2 (germline): SEHNR, FQNEAQ (reference sequence). The CDR3 nucleotides read TGTGCCAGCGATCGGGGTGAGCAGTACTTC. This codes for CASDRGEQYF.

This clonotype was seen ten or more times. CDR3 sequence (DNA): TGTGCCAGCTCACCACAGGGAGAGACCCAGTACTTC. Encoded protein: CASSPQGETQYF. This sequence joins TRBV18 and TRBJ2-5, with D unresolved. In germline, CDR1 is KGHSH, CDR2 LQKENI. The germline V and J ends were trimmed by 1 base and 4 bases, with 4 bases remaining between them. The CDR3 spans 12 residues.

In its sample, this clonotype was seen once. CDR3 in DNA: TGTGCCAGCAGTAGGACAGGGACTTACCTCTCGAACACTGAAGCTTTCTTT. This sequence encodes CASSRTGTYLSNTEAFF. The chain is built from TRBV28 and TRBJ1-1, with 8 positions matching TRBD1. V lost 5 bases to trimming and J lost 1 base; unmatched junction nucleotides: 12. This CDR3 region has 17 residues. From germline, CDR1 is MDHEN and CDR2 SYDVKM. Variable domain in full (rest from reference TRBV28 and TRBJ1-1): DVKVTQSSRYLVKRTGEKVFLECVQDMDHENMFWYRQDPGLGLRLIYFSYDVKMKEKGDIPEGYSVSREKKERFSLILESASTNQTSMYLCASSRTGTYLSNTEAFFGQGTRLTVV.

On this clonotype itself: The junction does not match germline at one end; this may be a read error. This chain links TRBV10-3 with TRBJ1-2; D unclear. This CDR3 is 14 amino acids long. CDR1 is ENHRY and CDR2 is SYGVKD in the germline V gene. CDR3 amino acids: CAISESTHNCGYTF. The DNA for the CDR3 is TGTGCCATCAGTGAGTCGACACACAACTGTGGCTACACCTTC.

With respect to this clonotype: This may be a read error, as it is one base from a much larger clone. The genes are TRBV27 and TRBJ1-3, with a weak D call TRBD1 (6 bases). This CDR3 has 14 residues. Trimming took 6 bases from V and 5 from J, leaving 14 bases between them. The V gene's germline CDR1 is MNHEY and CDR2 SMNVEV (reference sequence). The CDR3 DNA sequence: TGTGCCAGCAGCCCCGGGGGGCCCAGAAACACCATATATTTT. This encodes CASSPGGPRNTIYF.

This clonotype has a count of ten or more. The chain links TRBV29-1 to TRBJ1-1; D unclear. The CDR3 covers 14 residues. Trimming removed 3 bases at V and 1 base at J, with 12 bases between. Germline CDR1 and CDR2: SQVTM and ANQGSEA. The CDR3 nucleotides are TGCAGCGTTGATAGTGACTTCGGGAACACTGAAGCTTTCTTT. Residues: CSVDSDFGNTEAFF.

This clonotype was counted ten times or more. The genes are TRBV29-1 and TRBJ2-7; TRBD1 is a possible D gene (5 bases). The germline CDR1 and CDR2 sequences are SQVTM and ANQGSEA. The length of the CDR3 is 14 residues. Between the trimmed V and J ends, which lost 3 bases and 4 bases, there was a span of 16 bases. The CDR3 DNA follows: TGCAGCGTTGAGGATGACAGTGCGCTATACGAGCAGTACTTC. The encoded protein is CSVEDDSALYEQYF.

The chain combines TRBV11-1 with TRBJ2-2; 7 bases fit TRBD1. The CDR3 has 16 amino acids. The trim removed 4 bases at V and 0 bases at J, leaving 5 bases unmatched. Germline CDR1 reads SGHAT; CDR2 reads FQDESV (reference sequence). CDR3 sequence: CASSSGTAANTGELFF. Written as DNA, the CDR3 is TGTGCCAGCAGCTCAGGGACAGCTGCGAACACCGGGGAGCTGTTTTTT.

The sample holds many counts of this clonotype. The gene calls are TRBV12-3 or TRBV12-4 and TRBJ2-7, with TRBD2 identical over 7 bases. This CDR3 has 14 residues. The V segment lost 1 base and the J segment 7 bases; nucleotides outside the gene matches: 7. The CDR3 loop reads CASSLEGRAGEQYF. The CDR3 DNA sequence: TGTGCCAGCAGTTTAGAAGGGAGGGCCGGAGAGCAGTACTTC.

The chain recombines TRBV5-6 with TRBJ2-5; D ambiguous. V lost 4 bases and J 2 bases, leaving 15 bases between the germline ends. Germline V lookup: CDR1 SGHDT, CDR2 YYEEEE. This CDR3 contains 15 residues. Here the CDR3 reads CASSLNVKHQETQYF. The DNA of the CDR3 is TGTGCCAGCAGCCTAAACGTAAAGCATCAAGAGACCCAGTACTTC.

This clonotype was detected many times. This chain joins TRBV7-9 and TRBJ2-2; D is uncertain. V was cut by 3 bases and J by 7 bases, with 9 bases left in between. Per germline, CDR1 SEHNR and CDR2 FQNEAQ (reference sequence). The CDR3 spans 13 residues. In DNA, the CDR3 is TGTGCCAGCAGCTTTGAAGAACGCGGGGAGCTGTTTTTT. Its protein product is CASSFEERGELFF.

Note on this clonotype: At one of its ends the junction is not consistent with the germline gene, which may arise from a read error. The chain is built from TRBV12-3 or TRBV12-4 and TRBJ2-3; a possible D gene is TRBD2 (6 bases). The length of the CDR3 is 14 residues. The CDR3 sequence: CASSLRGNTDMQYF. The CDR3 nucleotides read TGTGCCAGCAGTTTGCGGGGAAACACAGATATGCAGTATTTT.

The chain links TRBV12-3 or TRBV12-4 to TRBJ1-5, with D unclear. Deletions cut 4 bases from V and 9 bases from J, with 16 bases between. The CDR3 is 14 amino acids. The CDR3 is CASSYSTSVGPQHF. For the CDR3, the DNA is TGTGCCAGCAGTTATTCCACGTCCGTCGGGCCCCAGCATTTT.

This clonotype was counted ten times or more. V usage is TRBV7-2 and J usage is TRBJ2-3; 13 bases map to TRBD2. CDR3 size: 14 residues. V lost 5 bases to trimming and J lost 6 bases; unmatched junction nucleotides: 2. Germline CDR1 reads SGHTA; CDR2 reads FQGNSA. CDR3 nucleotide sequence: TGTGCCAGCAGCCTGACTAGCGGGAGGGATACGCAGTATTTT. Translation gives CASSLTSGRDTQYF. The whole variable domain, remainder taken from reference TRBV7-2 and TRBJ2-3, is GAGVSQSPSNKVTEKGKDVELRCDPISGHTALYWYRQSLGQGLEFLIYFQGNSAPDKSGLPSDRFSAERTGGSVSTLTIQRTQQEDSAVYLCASSLTSGRDTQYFGPGTRLTVL.